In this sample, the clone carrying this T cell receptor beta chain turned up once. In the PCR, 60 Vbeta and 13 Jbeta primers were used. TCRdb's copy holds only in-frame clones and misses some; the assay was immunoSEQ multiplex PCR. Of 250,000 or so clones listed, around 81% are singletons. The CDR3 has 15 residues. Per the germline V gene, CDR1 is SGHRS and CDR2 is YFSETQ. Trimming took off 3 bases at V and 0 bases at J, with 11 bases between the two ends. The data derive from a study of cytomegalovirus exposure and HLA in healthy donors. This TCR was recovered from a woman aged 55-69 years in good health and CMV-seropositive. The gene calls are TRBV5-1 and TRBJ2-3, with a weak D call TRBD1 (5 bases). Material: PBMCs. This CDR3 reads CASSYTGSSTDTQYF. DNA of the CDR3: TGCGCCAGCAGCTACACAGGAAGTAGCACAGATACGCAGTATTTT.